A selection of T cell receptor beta chains follows, all from one sample in a study of blood T cell repertoires in COVID-19. Some clones are missing from TCRdb's copy, which holds only in-frame ones; the method was immunoSEQ multiplex PCR. The data show about 170,000 clones, with approximately 84% seen just once and around 6.5% held by the top ten. The sequencing input was PBMCs or T cells enriched from blood (not recorded which). The receptors come from a woman in her forties or fifties who had recovered from COVID-19. CDR3s include the opening cysteine and the closing phenylalanine or tryptophan. The order of the fields is V gene, clone size, J gene, D gene, CDR3 DNA, CDR3 protein. The D gene is left open where the match is weak. Part of the rows lack a size; the others show once, few, many or a class for expanded clones.

TRBV25-1	-	TRBJ2-5	TRBD1	TGTGCCAGCAGAGTTAAGGGACAGGGGGTTGGAGAGACCCAGTACTTC	CASRVKGQGVGETQYF
TRBV19	few	TRBJ2-7	-	TGTGCCAGTAGTATACAGGGCTACGAGCAGTACTTC	CASSIQGYEQYF
TRBV27	-	TRBJ1-2	TRBD1	TGTGCCAGCAGTTTAAGGGACAGCCGCACTTCTTTTTATGGCTACACCTTC	CASSLRDSRTSFYGYTF
TRBV6-1	-	TRBJ2-2	TRBD2	TGTGCCAGCAGTGGAGCACTAGCGGGAGTGGATACCGGGGAGCTGTTTTTT	CASSGALAGVDTGELFF
TRBV2	-	TRBJ2-3	-	TGTGCCAGCGGGAGCCGGGGAGATACGCAGTATTTT	CASGSRGDTQYF
TRBV15	-	TRBJ2-3	-	TGTGCCACCAGCAGAACGTTCGGAGGCACAGATACGCAGTATTTT	CATSRTFGGTDTQYF
TRBV30	-	TRBJ1-4	-	TGTGCCTGGAGTGCCTCCAGTGAAAAACTGTTTTTT	CAWSASSEKLFF
TRBV7-2	-	TRBJ2-3	-	TGTGCCAGCAGCCAAGTAAGAACTCGCACAGATACGCAGTATTTT	CASSQVRTRTDTQYF
TRBV19	-	TRBJ2-1	-	TGTGCCAGTACGGCGGGAACCTACAATGAGCAGTTCTTC	CASTAGTYNEQFF
TRBV2	-	TRBJ1-2	-	TGTGCCAGCAGTGAATCTCGTCCTAGCATTTATGGCTACACCTTC	CASSESRPSIYGYTF